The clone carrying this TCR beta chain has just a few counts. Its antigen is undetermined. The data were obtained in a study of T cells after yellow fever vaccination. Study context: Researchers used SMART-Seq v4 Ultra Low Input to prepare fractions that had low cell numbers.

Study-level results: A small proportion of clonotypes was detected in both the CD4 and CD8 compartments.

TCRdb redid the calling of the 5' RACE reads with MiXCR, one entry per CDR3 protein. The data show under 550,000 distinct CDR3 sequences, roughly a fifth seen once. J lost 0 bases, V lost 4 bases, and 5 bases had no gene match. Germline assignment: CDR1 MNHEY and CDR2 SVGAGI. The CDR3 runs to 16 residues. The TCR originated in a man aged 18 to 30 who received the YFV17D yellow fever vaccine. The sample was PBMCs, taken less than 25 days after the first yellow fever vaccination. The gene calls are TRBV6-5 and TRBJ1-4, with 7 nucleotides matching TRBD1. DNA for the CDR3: TGTGCCAGCAGTTTCCAACAGGGGTCAACTAATGAAAAACTGTTTTTT. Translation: CASSFQQGSTNEKLFF.